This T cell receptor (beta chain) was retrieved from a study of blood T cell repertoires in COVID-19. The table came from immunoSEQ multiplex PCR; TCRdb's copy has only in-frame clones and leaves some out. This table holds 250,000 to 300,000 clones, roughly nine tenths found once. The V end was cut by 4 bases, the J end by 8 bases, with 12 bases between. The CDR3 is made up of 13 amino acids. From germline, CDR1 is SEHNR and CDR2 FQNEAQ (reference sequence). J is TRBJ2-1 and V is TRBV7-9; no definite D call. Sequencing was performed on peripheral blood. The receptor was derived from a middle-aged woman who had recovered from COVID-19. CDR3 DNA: TGTGCCAGCAGCTCCCCTTACGGAGATGAGCAGTTCTTC. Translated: CASSSPYGDEQFF. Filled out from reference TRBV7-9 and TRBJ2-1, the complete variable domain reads DTGVSQNPRHKITKRGQNVTFRCDPISEHNRLYWYRQTLGQGPEFLTYFQNEAQLEKSRLLSDRFSAERPKGSFSTLEIQRTEQGDSAMYLCASSSPYGDEQFFGPGTRLTVL.